This T cell receptor beta chain was identified in a study of OX40 agonist ivuxolimab in advanced cancers. V was trimmed by 10 bases and J by 5 bases, leaving 8 bases between them. In germline, CDR1 is WNHNN, CDR2 SYGVQD (reference sequence). The CDR3 runs to 11 residues. Sequenced by immunoSEQ multiplex PCR; TCRdb stores in-frame clones only, minus some. The data contain tens of thousands of clones, approximately 80% of them seen just once; the ten biggest clones take up about 9.4%. This clone has more than one count but fewer than ten. The sequencing used CD4+ or CD8+ T cells sorted from blood, collected in a trial of the OX40 agonist ivuxolimab. The clonotype was recovered from an adult with an advanced solid tumor such as melanoma, head and neck, liver or kidney cancer. The genes are TRBV10-1 and TRBJ2-2, with D hard to call. The CDR3 spells CAIPVTGELFF. CDR3 sequence (DNA): TGCGCCATCCCGGTGACCGGGGAGCTGTTTTTT.